The source of this T cell receptor beta chain is a study of blood T cell repertoires in COVID-19. CDR3 size: 12 residues. Looked up from germline, CDR1 is MDHEN and CDR2 is SYDVKM. The V segment lost 9 bases and the J segment 0 bases; nucleotides outside the gene matches: 1. As processed by the authors: Nucleated cell counts were estimated from reference gene primer amplification. Produced via immunoSEQ multiplex PCR; TCRdb's table is partial and in-frame only. Clone size and V and J calls were adopted from that table, with D and trimming inferred from the DNA. The profile shows about 300,000 clones, roughly 92% of them singletons.

The specimen sequenced was peripheral blood. V is TRBV28 and J is TRBJ2-5, with TRBD1 identical over 7 bases. The sequence was collected from a woman under 40 with COVID-19, enrolled during active disease. In DNA form, the CDR3 reads TGTGCCAGTACAGGGGACCAAGAGACCCAGTACTTC. Its translation: CASTGDQETQYF.